The text below deals with one TCR beta chain. Its antigen is not identified. Germline values: CDR1 SGHRS, CDR2 YFSETQ. There are 18 residues in the CDR3. V was shortened by 0 bases and J by 2 bases, with 18 bases between the two germline ends. A J-beta primer mix and a sample-barcoded 5' primer were used in a second PCR of roughly 6 to 11 cycles. TCRdb recomputed calls from the 5' RACE reads with MiXCR, one row per CDR3 protein. The table includes hundreds of thousands of distinct CDR3 sequences, 40% to 50% detected once. This entry belongs to a study of blood T cells in healthy people across ages. Study-level findings and limits: Donors of long life had a larger count of naive CD4+ cells and greater diversity than aged donors. A strong correlation was seen between TCR beta diversity and naive T cell percentage.

There were healthy Caucasian individuals from Russia, aged roughly 6 to 90, serving as donors. The V gene is TRBV5-1, the J gene TRBJ2-1, with D possibly TRBD2 on 6 matching bases. The sequencing sample was made of blood. This receptor was obtained from a man aged 80 or over in good health. The CDR3 loop is CASSLATDRDWTYNEQFF. CDR3 nucleotide sequence: TGCGCCAGCAGCTTGGCGACCGACCGGGACTGGACCTACAATGAGCAGTTCTTC.